This paragraph covers one TCR beta chain sequence. Its matching antigen is unknown. Then a second PCR, running roughly 7 to 11 cycles, was carried out with a sample-barcoded 5' primer and a J-beta primer mix. Each TCR beta cDNA got a 12-nucleotide random molecular identifier. TCRdb passed the 5' RACE reads through MiXCR, listing each CDR3 protein once. This table holds some 690,000 distinct CDR3 sequences, 22% found once. The record originates from a study of blood T cells in healthy people across ages. Samples each yielded at least 6 micrograms of total RNA. V lost 4 bases and J 1 base, leaving 5 bases between the germline ends. CDR1 is DFQATT, CDR2 SNEGSKA, per germline (reference sequence). This CDR3 region has 13 residues. Study conclusions and caveats: Long-lived and aged donors differed, with more naive CD4+ cells and higher diversity in the long-lived. With age, beta diversity per million T cells declined roughly linearly, significantly by 30 to 40.

This chain joins TRBV20-1 and TRBJ2-6, with D uncertain. Sequencing input: blood. The receptor's source is a man in his 70s in good health. Here the CDR3 DNA reads TGCAGTGCTACAATTTCTGGGGCCAACGTCCTGACTTTC. Amino acid sequence: CSATISGANVLTF.